This passage covers 23 T cell receptor beta chains from one sample sequenced in a study of T cell repertoires in cytomegalovirus infection. MiXCR was run by TCRdb on the reads, yielding one entry per CDR3 protein. This table has about 740,000 distinct CDR3 sequences, less than 40% appearing once. The sequencing sample was made of PBMCs. The receptor set was obtained from a human donor in good health (CMV status not recorded). Some clones in this sample may be carry-over from other donors' samples.

V is TRBV20-1 and J is TRBJ2-7; TRBD2 is a possible D gene (6 bases). Germline V gene lookup returns CDR1 DFQATT and CDR2 SNEGSKA (reference sequence). Between the trimmed V and J ends, which lost 7 bases and 4 bases, there was a span of 17 bases. This CDR3 comprises 13 residues. The CDR3: CSGAASASYEQYF. CDR3 DNA sequence: TGCAGTGGGGCGGCTAGCGCGTCATACGAGCAGTACTTC.

Points on this clonotype: A much bigger clone sits one base away, suggesting this may be a read error. The chain couples TRBV4-1 to TRBJ1-2; 10 bases map to TRBD1. Germline V gene sequence: CDR1 MGHRA, CDR2 YSYEKL. V gave up 4 bases and J gave up 10 bases; unmatched junction bases: 12. The CDR3 spans 15 residues. The CDR3 sequence: CASSPPTGGAGDYTF. In DNA form, the CDR3 reads TGCGCCAGCAGCCCACCGACAGGGGGCGCGGGTGACTACACCTTC.

DNA of the CDR3: TGTGCCAGCAGCTCCCGGCCAGATACGCAGTATTTT. This encodes CASSSRPDTQYF. The chain is built from TRBV5-6 and TRBJ2-3; D call uncertain. Germline V CDR1 and CDR2: SGHDT, YYEEEE. This CDR3 region has 12 residues. The V and J ends lost 3 bases and 4 bases respectively, with 6 bases between them.

As regards this clonotype: A much larger clone sits a single nucleotide away, making a read error possible. The conserved phenylalanine or tryptophan normally closing the CDR3 is absent here, so this likely arose from a read error. The chain employs TRBV7-6 and TRBJ1-3; D gene unclear. The CDR3 has 17 residues. Looked up from germline, CDR1 is SGHVS and CDR2 is FNYEAQ. Trimming removed 0 bases from V and 1 base from J, with 13 bases in between. Written as DNA, the CDR3 is TGTGCCAGCAGCTTAGCAGTCCCGAGTCGATCTGGAAACACCATATATTGT. This translates into CASSLAVPSRSGNTIYC.

This clonotype was recorded only once. The chain uses TRBV20-1 and TRBJ2-1; 7 bases align to TRBD2. CDR3 length equals 16 residues. V lost 0 bases, J lost 0 bases, and 5 bases stayed unmatched. Germline values: CDR1 DFQATT, CDR2 SNEGSKA (reference sequence). The CDR3, as DNA: TGCAGTGCTAGAGAATACGGCGGGAGCTCCTACAATGAGCAGTTCTTC. It is translated as CSAREYGGSSYNEQFF.

This clonotype was counted a few times. This chain connects TRBV19 to TRBJ1-2; D may be TRBD1 (6 bases). Per the germline V gene, CDR1 is LNHDA and CDR2 is SQIVND (reference sequence). There are 15 residues in the CDR3. V was pared by 3 bases and J by 4 bases, with 15 bases between. CDR3 in DNA: TGTGCCAGTAGTATCCCTCAGGGGCCGCTCTATGGCTACACCTTC. Translating gives CASSIPQGPLYGYTF.

V usage is TRBV9 and J usage is TRBJ1-6; perhaps TRBD1 as D (5 bases). The CDR3 is 16 residues long. Germline V gene lookup returns CDR1 SGDLS and CDR2 YYNGEE. Trimming took 2 bases from V and 2 from J, leaving 11 bases between them. CDR3 bases: TGTGCCAGCAGCGTGGACACCGGAGCCTATAATTCACCCCTCCACTTT. This gives the protein CASSVDTGAYNSPLHF.

The V and J genes are TRBV20-1 and TRBJ1-4; the D gene is possibly TRBD1 (5 bases). V was shortened by 0 bases and J by 6 bases, with 20 bases between the two germline ends. Per the germline V gene, CDR1 is DFQATT and CDR2 is SNEGSKA (reference sequence). This CDR3 is built from 17 residues. The CDR3 sequence: CSARERGTTGSDEKLFF. CDR3 coding DNA: TGCAGTGCTAGAGAGAGAGGGACCACCGGTAGTGATGAAAAACTGTTTTTT.

The rearrangement uses TRBV2 and TRBJ2-3; D perhaps matches TRBD2 (6 bases). Per germline, CDR1 SNHLY and CDR2 FYNNEI. This CDR3 contains 13 residues. The V and J ends lost 5 bases and 5 bases respectively, with 11 bases between them. The CDR3 loop reads CASSTGGLDTQYF. In DNA, the CDR3 is TGTGCCAGCAGTACTGGAGGGCTAGATACGCAGTATTTT.

This chain links TRBV5-8 with TRBJ1-5; 9 bases line up with TRBD1. V lost 4 bases to trimming and J lost 6 bases; unmatched junction nucleotides: 5. The CDR3 has 14 residues. Germline V lookup: CDR1 SGHTS, CDR2 YDEGEE. In DNA, the CDR3 is TGTGCCAGCAGCATACAGGGGGCGAGTCAGCCCCAGCATTTT. Translation: CASSIQGASQPQHF.

V and J are TRBV28 and TRBJ1-1; D is unclear. The CDR3 contains 16 residues. Deletions cut 6 bases from V and 1 base from J, with 18 bases between. The germline V gene encodes CDR1 MDHEN and CDR2 SYDVKM. Here the CDR3 reads CASSYNLWHSNTEAFF. The CDR3 DNA reads TGTGCCAGCAGCTATAACCTTTGGCACTCGAACACTGAAGCTTTCTTT.

This clonotype has only a few counts. The J gene is TRBJ2-3, the V gene TRBV6-1; 7 positions match TRBD2. Germline values: CDR1 MNHNS, CDR2 SASEGT. Trimming at V came to 2 bases and at J to 5 bases, leaving 10 bases not matched to a gene. CDR3 length: 16 amino acids. The CDR3 DNA reads TGTGCCAGCAGTGAAAAACTCCGTACGGGAGGAGATACGCAGTATTTT. Encoded protein: CASSEKLRTGGDTQYF.

This chain links TRBV28 with TRBJ2-3; D unresolved. The length of the CDR3 is 12 residues. Germline-derived CDR1 and CDR2 are MDHEN and SYDVKM. V was shortened by 10 bases and J by 3 bases, with 11 bases between the two germline ends. CDR3 coding DNA: TGTGCCACCCAAGTGGGGACAGATACGCAGTATTTT. Protein product: CATQVGTDTQYF.

This clonotype was counted a single time. The V and J genes are TRBV2 and TRBJ2-3; a weak D match, TRBD2 (5 bases). V lost 10 bases and J lost 5, with 16 bases in between. The CDR3 extends over 13 amino acids. Germline V gene data show CDR1 as SNHLY and CDR2 as FYNNEI. The CDR3 nucleotides are TGTGCCACGATAGACCTTGAGGGAGATACGCAGTATTTT. Protein: CATIDLEGDTQYF.

V gene TRBV6-8 combines with J gene TRBJ1-6, with 8 bases matching TRBD1. The CDR3 spans 14 residues. From germline, CDR1 is MNHGY and CDR2 SAAAGT. Losses at the gene ends were 7 bases for V and 7 bases for J; bases not matched to a gene: 6. CDR3 nucleotide sequence: TGTGCCAGCACCGACGGGACAGGCAATTCACCCCTCCACTTT. This sequence encodes CASTDGTGNSPLHF.

The CDR3 here is CSAKDRVHNTEAFF. The CDR3, as DNA: TGCAGTGCTAAAGACAGGGTTCACAACACTGAAGCTTTCTTT. The chain recombines TRBV20-1 with TRBJ1-1; 7 positions match TRBD1. The germline V gene encodes CDR1 DFQATT and CDR2 SNEGSKA (reference sequence). The CDR3 consists of 14 residues. With 4 bases clipped from V and 2 bases from J, the junction kept 7 bases outside the gene matches.

This clonotype appeared a few times. The rearrangement uses TRBV27 and TRBJ1-1; the D is unclear. The CDR3 totals 15 residues. The V end lost 3 bases, the J end lost 1 base, and 12 bases lay between the germline ends. Germline values: CDR1 MNHEY, CDR2 SMNVEV (reference sequence). In nucleotides, the CDR3 is TGTGCCAGCAGTTTCCTCCCTCCCCAGAACACTGAAGCTTTCTTT. Translating gives CASSFLPPQNTEAFF.

The rearrangement uses TRBV6-5 and TRBJ1-1; 9 positions match TRBD1. The CDR3 extends over 14 amino acids. V was pared by 4 bases and J by 8 bases, with 8 bases of the junction left unmatched. Germline-derived CDR1 and CDR2 are MNHEY and SVGAGI. This CDR3 reads CASSSGTGTREAFF. The CDR3 DNA follows: TGTGCCAGCAGTTCCGGGACAGGGACTCGGGAAGCTTTCTTT.

The chain recombines TRBV28 with TRBJ1-4; D not resolved. This CDR3 comprises 14 residues. Trimming shortened V by 11 bases and J by 5 bases, and 18 bases separated the two germline ends. CDR1 and CDR2 (germline): MDHEN, SYDVKM. The CDR3 region is CACSTEGINEKLFF. CDR3 DNA: TGTGCCTGCTCTACAGAAGGAATAAATGAAAAACTGTTTTTT.

On this clonotype: At one boundary the junction diverges from the germline segment, which might be a read error. This chain joins TRBV18 and TRBJ1-1, with D possibly being TRBD1 (6 bases). Germline-derived CDR1 and CDR2 are KGHSH and LQKENI. This CDR3 has 16 amino acids. In DNA, the CDR3 is TGTGCCAGCTCACCACCGAGGTCAGGGGTGGACACTGAAGCTTTATTT. Its translation is CASSPPRSGVDTEALF.

CDR3 sequence (DNA): TGTGCCAGTAGTGAGGTGAGGCGGACTCGTAGCAATCAGCCCCAGCATTTT. It codes for CASSEVRRTRSNQPQHF. The chain uses TRBV19 and TRBJ1-5; D not certain. V lost 5 bases to trimming and J lost 0 bases, with 17 bases between them. The length of the CDR3 is 17 residues. Germline V CDR1 and CDR2: LNHDA, SQIVND (reference sequence).

In this sample, this clonotype turned up a few times. The CDR3 nucleotides read TGTGCCAGCAGCCCAAAGAAAGGGGAAGTCAAGAAGACCCAGTACTTC. Translation gives CASSPKKGEVKKTQYF. The chain joins TRBV7-8 to TRBJ2-5, with D maybe TRBD1 (5 bases). This CDR3 spans 16 amino acids. The V and J ends lost 5 bases and 6 bases respectively, with 22 bases between them. The germline CDR1 and CDR2 sequences are SGHVS and FQNEAQ.

The CDR3 is CASSLVGGQNTEAFF. In nucleotides, the CDR3 is TGCGCCAGCAGCTTGGTGGGCGGTCAGAACACTGAAGCTTTCTTT. J is TRBJ1-1 and V is TRBV5-1; no definite D call. CDR1 SGHRS and CDR2 YFSETQ come from the germline V gene. The CDR3 spans 15 residues. Trimming cost V 0 bases and J 1 base, with 10 bases left between them. The full variable domain, rest sourced from reference TRBV5-1 and TRBJ1-1, is KAGVTQTPRYLIKTRGQQVTLSCSPISGHRSVSWYQQTPGQGLQFLFEYFSETQRNKGNFPGRFSGRQFSNSRSEMNVSTLELGDSALYLCASSLVGGQNTEAFFGQGTRLTVV.